The text below deals with one T cell receptor beta chain. Its antigen is currently not known. Per-base quality was not reported, and no clone a single base away is much larger than it. TCR CDR3 regions were amplified from genomic DNA by multiplex PCR using the deep immunoSEQ assay. Extracted genomic DNA from each cell subset was spread evenly across all wells of several immunoSEQ 96-well plates, with each plate serving as a replicate. Each replicate PCR for unsorted PBMC received about 0.3 ug genomic DNA, equal to about 30,000 T cell genomes. Unsorted PBMC genomic DNA was sequenced across ten immunoSEQ deep assay plates. Purified libraries were measured with a Qubit 3.0 fluorometer, size-checked on a Bioanalyzer 2100, and measured again with the KAPA Library Quantification kit. Every immunoSEQ 96-well plate was sequenced on a dedicated single-read 150-cycle Illumina NextSeq 550 flow cell. Regarding the original processing steps: Because the immunoSEQ output included only junctional sequences and no quality scores, the filtering could not be the same as the filtering used for full-length reads. To assign V/J genes and CDR3, sequences were annotated using PyIR, a Python wrapper for IgBLAST v1.9, with IMGT germline references. Any read was removed if the V/J assignment was weak (E-value above 1e-6), the CDR3 was missing, or the read contained stop codons, out-of-frame junctions, or ambiguous translated residues. V3J clonotypes were defined as sequences sharing an identical inferred V gene, J gene, and CDR3 amino acid sequence. Percentage overlap between repertoires was computed as shared unique clonotypes divided by the size of the smaller repertoire. Repertoire richness was assessed with RTK rarefaction, the Chao1 estimator, and Recon v2.1 estimates of unobserved clonotypes. The source is immuneACCESS, and TCRdb retained only in-frame sequences with V and J called. Part of the clones is not carried over; for the studies checked, unresolved V genes explain less than half of this, and the remainder is unexplained. V, J and clone size reflect that table, while D and trimming were determined from the DNA. Recorded for this sample are around 500,000 clones; roughly 77% of them occurred a single time. Together, the top ten hold over 10% of the sample.

These data come from a study of shared clonotypes between healthy human individuals (dated by TCRdb to 2020 to 2021). About the study as a whole: The cohort included a few men and a couple of women between 18 and 49 years of age. To estimate repertoire size and how much clonotype sharing occurs between individuals, the study deeply sequenced the blood TCR repertoires of roughly 5 healthy adults. Libraries were prepared and TCR repertoires were sequenced by different laboratories using diverse techniques, in order to increase sequencing depth and limit assay-specific biases. Per donor, leukapheresis produced somewhere between about 0.85 and 9.5 billion PBMCs.

Per the germline V gene, SGHRS is the CDR1 and YFSETQ is the CDR2. The CDR3 starts with the cysteine, ends with the phenylalanine, and has 15 residues. The retained sequence is limited to the CDR3, 45 bases, with the frame set at the first base. Trimming at the junction amounts to 0 bases on V and 6 bases on J, and the germline ends lie 16 bases apart. Here is what the overall study found, with its caveats: Because the study included a small number of donors, the genetic and exposure-history diversity represented was limited. Pairwise subsampling led to the expectation that sequencing depth would affect the degree of clonotype sharing among donors. Sampling was restricted to blood, and TCR repertoires in tissues likely differ from the TCR repertoires found in blood.

The donors were healthy, HIV-negative adults who had no recently reported acute infections or vaccinations. Every donor was a Caucasian adult residing in Nashville, Tennessee, USA. For unsorted samples, some 90 million PBMCs were counted, and genomic DNA was extracted using the QIAamp DNA Blood Mini kit. Blood was obtained by leukapheresis, after which PBMCs were separated by Ficoll-Histopaque density gradient centrifugation and cryopreserved in liquid nitrogen vapor phase. The V and J segments used are TRBV5-1 and TRBJ2-7, with TRBD1 perhaps the D gene, on 5 matching bases. Sequenced sample: PBMCs. The TCR comes from a woman in her 40s in good health. Some clones in this sample may be carry-over from other donors' samples. The sequenced DNA is TGCGCCAGCAGCTTGGTGGCAGGGCAAGACCTCGAGCAGTACTTC. The encoded protein is CASSLVAGQDLEQYF.